This T cell receptor (beta chain) appears in the sequencing data of a study of response to subunit inactivated influenza vaccine. MiXCR, run by TCRdb on the RT-PCR reads, gives a single entry per CDR3 protein. This table has about 160,000 distinct CDR3 sequences, about 11% appearing once. Study conclusions and caveats: It was suggested by the authors that few new T cells are recruited by each seasonal influenza vaccination.

The table lists this clonotype with many counts. Its specificity is not known. This sequence was found in a man in his fifties who received an inactivated influenza vaccine. This sample comprised non-naive T cells sorted from PBMCs, obtained roughly 45 days after vaccination.

CDR3 coding DNA: TGCAGTGCCCGGCAGCGACCTAGCGGCTACACCTTC. The encoded protein is CSARQRPSGYTF. The chain recombines TRBV20-1 with TRBJ1-2; no clear D gene. CDR1 and CDR2 from the germline V gene are DFQATT and SNEGSKA (reference sequence). V lost 6 bases, J lost 8 bases, and 16 bases lay in between. The CDR3 is made up of 12 amino acids.